These 20 T cell receptor beta chains were sequenced from one sample in a study of blood T cell repertoires in COVID-19. TCRdb's copy holds only in-frame clones and misses some; the assay was immunoSEQ multiplex PCR. The profile shows under 250,000 clones, roughly 88% of them singletons. Material for sequencing was peripheral blood. These receptor sequences come from a woman at least 80 years old with COVID-19, enrolled during active disease.

This clone was seen a handful of times. The rearrangement uses TRBV11-2 and TRBJ2-5, with 7 nucleotides matching TRBD2. Germline-derived CDR1 and CDR2 are SGHAT and FQNNGV. The V segment lost 3 bases and the J segment 4 bases; nucleotides outside the gene matches: 5. This CDR3 spans 14 amino acids. For the CDR3, the DNA is TGTGCCAGCAGCTTCGGACTAGGCGGAGAGACCCAGTACTTC. It encodes CASSFGLGGETQYF.

The sample holds many counts of this clone. V is TRBV5-6 and J is TRBJ2-7; TRBD2 matches 10 bases. Germline assignment: CDR1 SGHDT and CDR2 YYEEEE. Trimming took 4 bases from V and 7 from J; bases not matched to a gene: 14. The CDR3 loop spans 16 amino acids. CDR3 coding DNA: TGTGCCAGCAGCGCCGCAGGAGCGGGGGGGCCGAGGGAGCAGTACGTC. Its protein is CASSAAGAGGPREQYV.

V gene TRBV25-1 combines with J gene TRBJ1-4; TRBD1 agrees at 7 bases. V lost 4 bases, J lost 7 bases, and 6 bases stayed unmatched. The CDR3 contains 14 residues. Germline V CDR1 and CDR2: MGHDK, SYGVNS. CDR3 nucleotides: TGTGCCAGCAGTGGCCAGGACAGGCTTGAAAAACTGTTTTTT. This translates into CASSGQDRLEKLFF.

The gene calls are TRBV5-4 and TRBJ2-1; the D gene is possibly TRBD1 (6 bases). With 0 bases removed from V and 6 bases from J, the gap between germline ends came to 16 bases. Per the germline V gene, CDR1 is SGHNT and CDR2 is YYREEE (reference sequence). The CDR3 spans 16 residues. This CDR3 is CASSLGGWGHGNEQFF. The CDR3 nucleotides are TGTGCCAGCAGCTTGGGGGGATGGGGGCACGGCAATGAGCAGTTCTTC.

The rearrangement links TRBV12-3 or TRBV12-4 to TRBJ1-2, with a weak D call TRBD1 (5 bases). The CDR3 is made up of 13 amino acids. Trimming removed 2 bases from V and 4 bases from J, with 8 bases in between. The CDR3, as DNA: TGTGCCAGCAGTTTAACAGGCCCCTATGGCTACACCTTC. Its translation is CASSLTGPYGYTF.

The rearrangement uses TRBV6-1 and TRBJ1-6, with D possibly matching TRBD1 (5 bases). V dropped 2 bases and J dropped 7 bases, with 15 bases sitting between them. Germline CDR1 MNHNS, CDR2 SASEGT. The CDR3 is made up of 16 amino acids. The CDR3 nucleotides are TGTGCCAGCAGTGAATTCGTGGCAGGGCAGAATTCACCCCTCCACTTT. Its translation is CASSEFVAGQNSPLHF.

The V call is TRBV7-8, the J call TRBJ2-3; 12 nucleotides agree with TRBD2. V was clipped by 3 bases and J by 4 bases; unmatched bases: 5. The CDR3 is made up of 16 amino acids. Per the germline V gene, CDR1 is SGHVS and CDR2 is FQNEAQ. The CDR3: CASSLASGGGADTQYF. The CDR3 DNA is TGTGCCAGCAGCTTGGCTAGCGGGGGGGGTGCAGATACGCAGTATTTT.

J is TRBJ2-3 and V is TRBV6-5; 7 bases agree with TRBD1. Germline CDR1 is MNHEY and CDR2 is SVGAGI. Germline trimming cut 8 bases from V and 3 bases from J; bases unmatched to any gene: 8. The CDR3 contains 14 residues. This CDR3 reads CASLKGQETDTQYF. The CDR3 coding sequence is TGTGCCAGCCTAAAAGGACAGGAGACAGATACGCAGTATTTT.

The genes are TRBV15 and TRBJ2-1, with D tentatively TRBD1 (7 bases). CDR1 and CDR2 from the germline V gene are LNHNV and YYDKDF (reference sequence). V lost 0 bases and J 7 bases, leaving 22 bases between the germline ends. CDR3 size: 18 residues. CDR3 residues: CATSRDRRGEGAQNEQFF. CDR3 nucleotide sequence: TGTGCCACCAGCAGAGATAGGAGGGGAGAGGGGGCCCAGAATGAGCAGTTCTTC. The complete variable domain, with remaining parts taken from reference TRBV15 and TRBJ2-1, reads DAMVIQNPRYQVTQFGKPVTLSCSQTLNHNVMYWYQQKSSQAPKLLFHYYDKDFNNEADTPDNFQSRRPNTSFCFLDIRSPGLGDTAMYLCATSRDRRGEGAQNEQFFGPGTRLTVL.

The chain carries TRBV7-2 and TRBJ2-1; 12 bases map to TRBD2. Germline values: CDR1 SGHTA, CDR2 FQGNSA. After removal of 4 bases from V and 1 base from J, the junction contained 2 bases not matched to a gene. CDR3 size: 16 residues. CDR3 loop: CASSSGLAGSYNEQFF. CDR3 coding DNA: TGTGCCAGCAGCTCAGGACTAGCGGGGTCCTACAATGAGCAGTTCTTC. The full variable domain, in which reference TRBV7-2 and TRBJ2-1 provide the parts outside the CDR3, is GAGVSQSPSNKVTEKGKDVELRCDPISGHTALYWYRQSLGQGLEFLIYFQGNSAPDKSGLPSDRFSAERTGGSVSTLTIQRTQQEDSAVYLCASSSGLAGSYNEQFFGPGTRLTVL.

The gene calls are TRBV18 and TRBJ2-5; 10 nucleotides match TRBD2. The V gene end was trimmed by 6 bases and the J gene end by 1 base; junction bases not matched to a gene: 5. Germline values: CDR1 KGHSH, CDR2 LQKENI. CDR3 length: 15 amino acids. The CDR3 nucleotides read TGTGCCAGCTCTCCTTTAGCGGGGGGCCAAGAGACCCAGTACTTC. Translated: CASSPLAGGQETQYF.

The chain employs TRBV5-6 and TRBJ2-2; D gene uncertain. The CDR3 runs 15 residues. The germline V gene has CDR1 SGHDT and CDR2 YYEEEE. V was pared by 2 bases and J by 1 base, with 9 bases between. The CDR3 here is CASSFDIQNTGELFF. In DNA, the CDR3 is TGTGCCAGCAGCTTCGACATTCAGAACACCGGGGAGCTGTTTTTT. Together with reference TRBV5-6 and TRBJ2-2, the CDR3 gives the full variable domain: DAGVTQSPTHLIKTRGQQVTLRCSPKSGHDTVSWYQQALGQGPQFIFQYYEEEERQRGNFPDRFSGHQFPNYSSELNVNALLLGDSALYLCASSFDIQNTGELFFGEGSRLTVL.

The chain is built from TRBV7-8 and TRBJ1-2; 8 bases match TRBD1. Germline CDR1 and CDR2: SGHVS and FQNEAQ. Trimming cost V 3 bases and J 5 bases; bases outside gene matches: 8. The CDR3 length is 15 residues. CDR3 region: CASSFPGQGDYGYTF. In DNA, the CDR3 is TGTGCCAGCAGCTTCCCTGGACAGGGCGATTATGGCTACACCTTC.

The chain has TRBV6-5 and TRBJ1-2, with D tentatively TRBD1 (6 bases). V dropped 5 bases and J dropped 8 bases, with 15 bases sitting between them. The CDR3 contains 13 residues. Looked up from germline, CDR1 is MNHEY and CDR2 is SVGAGI. CDR3 loop: CASSPQGQRGYTF. In DNA form, the CDR3 reads TGTGCCAGCAGTCCCCAGGGGCAGAGGGGCTACACCTTC.

A single count supports this clone. The chain recombines TRBV5-4 with TRBJ1-2; 7 bases match TRBD1. This CDR3 is 14 amino acids long. V lost 1 base to trimming and J lost 6 bases; unmatched junction nucleotides: 6. Looked up from germline, CDR1 is SGHNT and CDR2 is YYREEE (reference sequence). In DNA, the CDR3 is TGTGCCAGCAGCTTGCGTCAGGGGGTAGATGGCTACACCTTC. It yields the protein CASSLRQGVDGYTF.

The chain recombines TRBV6-5 with TRBJ2-7; D uncertain. Germline CDR1 is MNHEY and CDR2 is SVGAGI. This CDR3 region has 14 residues. V lost 0 bases, J lost 0 bases, and 6 bases lay in between. The CDR3 here is CASSYSYSSYEQYF. The CDR3 DNA is TGTGCCAGCAGTTACTCGTATAGCTCCTACGAGCAGTACTTC.

As concerns this clone: An end of the junction does not agree with germline; a read error may underlie this. The chain joins TRBV10-1 to TRBJ2-6, with a possible D match to TRBD1 (6 bases). This CDR3 spans 20 amino acids. Germline CDR1 and CDR2: WNHNN and SYGVQD (reference sequence). Here the CDR3 DNA reads TGCGCCGGCAGAAAGTGCACGGGACACCTTTCCAACTCTGGGGCCAACGTCCTGACTTTC. It specifies CAGRKCTGHLSNSGANVLTF.

Only one count was recorded for this clone. The CDR3 nucleotides are TGTGCCAGCATCGGGGGGCCCGAGGCGCAGTATTTT. Protein sequence: CASIGGPEAQYF. The chain carries TRBV28 and TRBJ2-3, with D possibly TRBD2 on 7 matching bases. In germline, CDR1 is MDHEN, CDR2 SYDVKM. V lost 7 bases to trimming and J lost 10 bases, with 15 bases between them. The CDR3 is 12 amino acids. The variable domain in full, with the rest retrieved from reference TRBV28 and TRBJ2-3, is DVKVTQSSRYLVKRTGEKVFLECVQDMDHENMFWYRQDPGLGLRLIYFSYDVKMKEKGDIPEGYSVSREKKERFSLILESASTNQTSMYLCASIGGPEAQYFGPGTRLTVL.

In DNA form, the CDR3 reads TGTGCCAGCAACCCTAGCCCCAGGGGGCGGGATGGCTACACCTTC. As protein: CASNPSPRGRDGYTF. The V and J genes are TRBV28 and TRBJ1-2, with 8 bases that match TRBD1. Trimming removed 7 bases from V and 6 bases from J; junction bases left unmatched: 13. Germline V gene data show CDR1 as MDHEN and CDR2 as SYDVKM. The length of the CDR3 is 15 residues.

The chain links TRBV11-2 to TRBJ2-3; TRBD2 might be the D (6 bases). The CDR3 spans 15 residues. The V and J ends lost 3 bases and 3 bases respectively, with 13 bases between them. Germline V CDR1 and CDR2: SGHAT, FQNNGV. The CDR3 loop reads CASSLGSAGTDTQYF. CDR3 DNA: TGTGCCAGCAGCTTGGGGAGTGCGGGGACAGATACGCAGTATTTT.